This T cell receptor (beta chain) originates from a study of blood T cell repertoires in COVID-19. TCRdb's table, derived via immunoSEQ multiplex PCR, lists solely in-frame clones and lacks some. The table includes 90,000 to 150,000 clones, 88% detected once. This CDR3 spans 13 amino acids. Trimming cost V 4 bases and J 5 bases, with 12 bases left between them. Source material: peripheral blood. The source of this sequence is a woman in her forties or fifties with active or convalescent COVID-19. This chain uses TRBV12-3 or TRBV12-4 with TRBJ2-7, with D maybe TRBD1 (5 bases). Written as DNA, the CDR3 is TGTGCCAGCAGTTGGGGCAGGGCAGACGAGCAGTACTTC. Amino acid sequence: CASSWGRADEQYF.